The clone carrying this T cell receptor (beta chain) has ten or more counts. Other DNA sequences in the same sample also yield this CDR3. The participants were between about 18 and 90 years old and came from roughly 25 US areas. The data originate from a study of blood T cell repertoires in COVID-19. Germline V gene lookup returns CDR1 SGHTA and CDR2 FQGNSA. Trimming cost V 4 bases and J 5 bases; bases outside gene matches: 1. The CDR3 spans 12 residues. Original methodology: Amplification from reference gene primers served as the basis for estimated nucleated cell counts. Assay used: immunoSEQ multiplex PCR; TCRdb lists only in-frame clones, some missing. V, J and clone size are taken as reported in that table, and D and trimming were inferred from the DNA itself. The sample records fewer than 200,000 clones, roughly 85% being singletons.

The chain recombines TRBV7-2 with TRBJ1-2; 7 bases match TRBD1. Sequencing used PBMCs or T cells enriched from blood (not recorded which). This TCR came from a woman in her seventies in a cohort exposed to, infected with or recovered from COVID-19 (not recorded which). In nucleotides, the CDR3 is TGTGCCAGCAGCTCACAGGGGTATGGCTACACCTTC. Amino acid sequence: CASSSQGYGYTF.